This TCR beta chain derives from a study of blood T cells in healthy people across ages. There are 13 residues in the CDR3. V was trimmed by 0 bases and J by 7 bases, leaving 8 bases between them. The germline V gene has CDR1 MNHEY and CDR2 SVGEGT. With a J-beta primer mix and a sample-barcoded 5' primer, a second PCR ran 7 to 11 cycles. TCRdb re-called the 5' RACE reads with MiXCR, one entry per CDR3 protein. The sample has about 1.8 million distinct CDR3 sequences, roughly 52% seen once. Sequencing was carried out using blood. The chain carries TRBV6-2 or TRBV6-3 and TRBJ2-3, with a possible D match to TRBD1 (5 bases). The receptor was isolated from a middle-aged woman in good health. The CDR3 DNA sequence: TGTGCCAGCAGTTACTCGACAGTTTATACGCAGTATTTT. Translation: CASSYSTVYTQYF.